The next 30 T cell receptor beta chains were all read from a single sample in a study of T cells in women clearing cervical HPV infection. The assay was immunoSEQ multiplex PCR, and TCRdb's table has in-frame clones only and misses some. The sample includes about 30,000 clones. The sample taken for sequencing was blood buffy coat. The source of these receptors is a woman aged 18 to 75 with a cervical HPV16 infection that either progressed to CIN3+ or cleared (not recorded which).

Turning to this clone: The CDR3 extends 3 residues past the end of the read, so its final part is completed from the germline J gene. V is TRBV20-1 and J is TRBJ2-7, with D perhaps TRBD1 (5 bases). The CDR3 length is 13 residues. Germline V lookup: CDR1 DFQATT, CDR2 SNEGSKA (reference sequence). V was trimmed by 4 bases and J by 5 bases, leaving 15 bases between them. The CDR3 loop is CSAKGDWRNEQYF. The CDR3 bases that were read are TGCAGTGCTAAAGGGGATTGGAGAAACGAG.

As regards this clone: The read ends 3 residues early relative to the CDR3; the germline J gene fills the gap. The rearrangement joins TRBV19 to TRBJ1-5; D gene uncertain. Trimming took 9 bases from V and 3 from J, leaving 15 bases between them. The CDR3 length is 14 residues. Germline CDR1 and CDR2: LNHDA and SQIVND (reference sequence). Here the CDR3 reads CASTLASLNQPQHF. Incomplete CDR3 DNA: TGTGCCAGCACCTTAGCCAGTCTCAATCAGCCC.

To note about this clone: The read finishes 3 residues shy of the CDR3 end, and the germline J gene is used to complete it. The V and J genes are TRBV5-1 and TRBJ1-6; 8 bases match TRBD1. The junction had 8 bases not matched to a gene; V was cut back by 0 bases and J by 3 bases. CDR1 and CDR2 from the germline V gene are SGHRS and YFSETQ. This CDR3 has 18 amino acids. The sequenced part of the CDR3 DNA is TGCGCCAGCAGCTTGGAATCAGGACAGGGTGTCTATAATTCACCC. Its translation: CASSLESGQGVYNSP. The full CDR3 reads CASSLESGQGVYNSPLHF.

Notes on this clone: The CDR3 goes on 3 residues after the read ends, and that part is filled in from the germline J gene. The gene calls are TRBV18 and TRBJ1-2; a weak D match, TRBD1 (6 bases). The CDR3 totals 17 residues. Per germline, CDR1 KGHSH and CDR2 LQKENI. The covered CDR3 bases are TGTGCCAGCTTCGGTACTAGCGGGACTGGGGGCTCCTACGAC. Protein product: CASFGTSGTGGSYD. The CDR3, in full, reads CASFGTSGTGGSYDYTF.

In regard to this clone: The CDR3 goes on 3 residues after the read ends, and that part is filled in from the germline J gene. This sequence joins TRBV7-9 and TRBJ1-2; D remains unclear. The CDR3 spans 10 residues. Germline CDR1 reads SEHNR; CDR2 reads FQNEAQ (reference sequence). The CDR3 here is CAHGERDYTF. The sequenced CDR3 bases are TGTGCCCACGGCGAGCGTGAC.

About this clone: Read sequence stops 3 residues before the CDR3 end, and the germline J gene provides the missing end. The rearrangement joins TRBV28 to TRBJ1-3; 9 bases match TRBD1. This CDR3 is built from 20 residues. The junction had 13 bases not matched to a gene; V was cut back by 1 base and J by 0 bases. The germline CDR1 and CDR2 sequences are MDHEN and SYDVKM. The CDR3 reads CASSLFWTPGQGISGNTIYF. The sequenced part of the CDR3 DNA is TGTGCCAGCAGTTTATTTTGGACCCCGGGACAGGGTATCTCTGGAAACACC.

Concerning this clone: The read terminates 3 residues before the CDR3 end, so the remaining end is supplied by the germline J gene. The chain recombines TRBV2 with TRBJ1-1; 7 bases are shared with TRBD1. CDR1 SNHLY and CDR2 FYNNEI come from the germline V gene. CDR3 length equals 15 residues. Trimming at V came to 7 bases and at J to 5 bases, leaving 13 bases not matched to a gene. The CDR3 is CASTLGQGEVTEAFF. The CDR3 DNA, read in part, is TGTGCCAGCACACTTGGGCAGGGGGAAGTAACTGAA.

Remarks on this clone: Read sequence stops 3 residues before the CDR3 end, and the germline J gene provides the missing end. J is TRBJ2-3 and V is TRBV30, with D possibly matching TRBD1 (6 bases). CDR1 is GTSNPN and CDR2 is SVGIG in the germline V gene (reference sequence). The CDR3 extends over 13 amino acids. The chain's CDR3 is CAWSEQGDQPQYF. Partial CDR3 DNA: TGTGCCTGGAGTGAACAGGGCGATCAGCCG.

A word on this clone: The CDR3 end falls 3 residues outside the read, so it is completed with the germline J gene. The chain uses TRBV7-8 and TRBJ2-6; 9 positions match TRBD1. The CDR3 consists of 18 residues. Trimming cost V 5 bases and J 0 bases; bases outside gene matches: 8. The germline CDR1 and CDR2 sequences are SGHVS and FQNEAQ. The CDR3 spells CASSDPRDRASGANVLTF. The sequenced part of the CDR3 DNA is TGTGCCAGCAGCGACCCCCGGGACAGGGCCTCTGGGGCCAACGTC. Full variable domain (outside the CDR3, taken from reference TRBV7-8 and TRBJ2-6): GAGVSQSPRYKVAKRGQDVALRCDPISGHVSLFWYQQALGQGPEFLTYFQNEAQLDKSGLPSDRFFAERPEGSVSTLKIQRTQQEDSAVYLCASSDPRDRASGANVLTFGAGSRLTVL.

Note on this clone: The sequence runs out 3 residues before the end of the CDR3; the remainder is reconstructed from the germline J gene. The chain is built from TRBV9 and TRBJ1-3; no definite D call. V was shortened by 3 bases and J by 2 bases, with 6 bases between the two germline ends. This CDR3 region has 13 residues. Germline V gene sequence: CDR1 SGDLS, CDR2 YYNGEE. The DNA read from the CDR3 is TGTGCCAGCAGCGGAGGTCCTGGAAACACC. Its protein product is CASSGGPGNT. The CDR3 in full is CASSGGPGNTIYF.

About this clone: The sequence runs out 3 residues before the end of the CDR3; the remainder is reconstructed from the germline J gene. The chain combines TRBV2 with TRBJ2-5; a weak D match, TRBD2 (5 bases). Trimming cost V 8 bases and J 5 bases, with 9 bases left between them. Germline V gene data show CDR1 as SNHLY and CDR2 as FYNNEI. The CDR3 sequence is 11 residues long. The CDR3 bases that were read are TGTGCCAGCTCTCCGGGGGAGACC. Translating it yields CASSPGET. The CDR3 reads in full as CASSPGETQYF.

Note on this clone: Coverage ceases 3 residues before the CDR3 finishes, and the germline J gene fills in the end. This chain links TRBV30 with TRBJ2-3; D is uncertain. V was clipped by 5 bases and J by 2 bases, with 8 bases between them. This CDR3 is 12 amino acids long. Germline-derived CDR1 and CDR2 are GTSNPN and SVGIG (reference sequence). The covered CDR3 bases are TGTGCCTGGGGCCTGTTCACAGATACG. It translates to CAWGLFTDT. The CDR3 in its entirety is CAWGLFTDTQYF.

Note on this clone: The read comes to an end 3 residues before the CDR3 does, leaving the germline J gene to fill in the end. The chain combines TRBV2 with TRBJ2-7, with D hard to call. V was trimmed by 6 bases and J by 0 bases, leaving 15 bases between them. From germline, CDR1 is SNHLY and CDR2 FYNNEI. The CDR3 covers 15 residues. CDR3 amino acids: CASRVNLGSSYEQYF. The CDR3 bases that were read are TGTGCCAGCAGGGTGAACCTTGGCAGCTCCTACGAG.

A note on this clone: The read finishes 3 residues shy of the CDR3 end, and the germline J gene is used to complete it. The sample contains more than one DNA sequence encoding this CDR3. The chain joins TRBV7-3 to TRBJ1-2; 7 nucleotides line up with TRBD1. Germline CDR1 is SGHTA and CDR2 is FQGTGA. There are 15 residues in the CDR3. The CDR3 reads CASSRLSGGTDTYTF. The CDR3 bases that were read are TGTGCCAGCAGCCGCCTTAGCGGGGGGACAGATACC.

By frequency, this clone is medium-sized. The CDR3 end is not reached by the read, which stops 3 residues before it; the germline J gene fills it in. This rearrangement joins TRBV5-6 to TRBJ2-4; the match to TRBD1 covers 7 bases. J was trimmed by 1 base and V by 4 bases; bases with no gene match: 2. Germline V CDR1 and CDR2: SGHDT, YYEEEE. The CDR3 spans 14 residues. CDR3 residues: CASSKQGAKNIQYF. CDR3 DNA, as far as it was read: TGTGCCAGCAGCAAACAGGGGGCCAAAAACATT. Drawing the rest from reference TRBV5-6 and TRBJ2-4, the complete variable domain is DAGVTQSPTHLIKTRGQQVTLRCSPKSGHDTVSWYQQALGQGPQFIFQYYEEEERQRGNFPDRFSGHQFPNYSSELNVNALLLGDSALYLCASSKQGAKNIQYFGAGTRLSVL.

Of note for this clone: The observed sequence ends 3 residues before the CDR3 terminus, with the missing tail filled in from the germline J gene. The rearrangement links TRBV6-1 to TRBJ2-2; TRBD1 is a possible D gene (6 bases). Per germline, CDR1 MNHNS and CDR2 SASEGT. The CDR3 has 15 residues. The CDR3 sequence: CASSEAQGRAEKLFF. CDR3 bases read: TGTGCCAGCAGTGAAGCCCAGGGGCGGGCTGAAAAG.

A note on this clone: The read terminates 3 residues before the CDR3 end, so the remaining end is supplied by the germline J gene. The chain links TRBV20-1 to TRBJ1-2; 10 bases are shared with TRBD1. V lost 5 bases, J lost 4 bases, and 1 base stayed unmatched. This CDR3 comprises 12 residues. Germline assignment: CDR1 DFQATT and CDR2 SNEGSKA (reference sequence). The CDR3 spells CSAGQGGYGYTF. CDR3 DNA, as far as it was read: TGCAGTGCTGGACAGGGGGGCTATGGC.

A note on this clone: Read coverage stops 3 residues before the CDR3 terminus; the germline J gene supplies the remainder. The rearrangement uses TRBV18 and TRBJ1-3; no clear D gene. The ends were cut back, 3 bases at V and 0 bases at J, with 6 bases in the middle. Germline CDR1 is KGHSH and CDR2 is LQKENI. This CDR3 contains 14 residues. CDR3 DNA, as far as it was read: TGTGCCAGCTCACCCCAGAGCTCTGGAAACACC. Translating it yields CASSPQSSGNT. The whole CDR3 is CASSPQSSGNTIYF.

About this clone itself: Read coverage stops 3 residues before the CDR3 terminus; the germline J gene supplies the remainder. The V and J genes are TRBV18 and TRBJ1-3, with a weak D call TRBD1 (5 bases). Germline V gives CDR1 KGHSH, CDR2 LQKENI. The CDR3 is 15 residues long. Trimming took off 3 bases at V and 0 bases at J, with 9 bases between the two ends. This CDR3 reads CASSPRQISGNTIYF. Incomplete CDR3 DNA: TGTGCCAGCTCACCTCGACAGATCTCTGGAAACACC.

With respect to this clone: With the read ending 3 residues before the CDR3 end, the germline J gene is used to fill in that end. The genes are TRBV10-2 and TRBJ2-4, with a tentative D call TRBD2 (5 bases). V lost 4 bases to trimming and J lost 6 bases, with 10 bases between them. Per germline, CDR1 WSHSY and CDR2 SAAADI. CDR3 size: 13 residues. CDR3 sequence: CASSGARANIQYF. Incomplete CDR3 DNA: TGCGCCAGCAGTGGGGCGCGGGCAAACATT.

On this clone: The observed sequence ends 3 residues before the CDR3 terminus, with the missing tail filled in from the germline J gene. The V and J genes are TRBV12-5 and TRBJ2-6; TRBD1 is a possible D gene (6 bases). This CDR3 is built from 19 residues. Trimming cost V 2 bases and J 2 bases, with 19 bases left between them. Germline V gives CDR1 LGHNT, CDR2 FRNRAP. The CDR3 region is CASGLKQGSYLAGANVLTF. The sequenced CDR3 bases are TGTGCTAGTGGTTTGAAGCAGGGGTCCTACCTGGCTGGGGCCAACGTC.

Points on this clone: The read halts 3 residues ahead of the CDR3 end, with the missing end drawn from the germline J gene. The V and J genes are TRBV7-2 and TRBJ1-1, with a weak D call TRBD1 (6 bases). The CDR3 sequence is 18 residues long. Germline V gives CDR1 SGHTA, CDR2 FQGNSA. Trimming cost V 0 bases and J 7 bases, with 24 bases left between them. The CDR3 bases that were read are TGTGCCAGCAGCTTAGCCCTTGTAGCTTCCCCGACAGGTAGTGAA. Encoded protein: CASSLALVASPTGSE. The entire CDR3 sequence reads CASSLALVASPTGSEAFF.

CDR3 DNA, as far as it was read: TGTGCCAGTAGTAGGGGACAGGGGGCTCCCCCTTGGAATTCACCG. It is translated as CASSRGQGAPPWNSP. The full CDR3 is CASSRGQGAPPWNSPLFF. The V call is TRBV19, the J call TRBJ2-2; 12 nucleotides line up with TRBD1. The read terminates 3 residues ahead of where the CDR3 ends, so the germline J gene completes it. Germline CDR1 LNHDA, CDR2 SQIVND (reference sequence). The CDR3 is 18 amino acids.

Of note for this clone: The CDR3 end lies 3 residues beyond the end of the read and is filled in from the germline J gene. The rearrangement links TRBV5-4 to TRBJ2-3; 9 bases map to TRBD2. J gave up 1 base and V 5 bases, and 8 bases lay outside the gene matches. Per the germline V gene, CDR1 is SGHNT and CDR2 is YYREEE (reference sequence). The CDR3 sequence is 16 residues long. CDR3 bases read: TGTGCCAGCAGTCGTTTAGCGGGGGCGGGCACAGATACG. It yields the protein CASSRLAGAGTDT. The full CDR3 protein reads CASSRLAGAGTDTQYF.

Of note for this clone: The read ends 3 residues shy of where the CDR3 ends; the end is completed using the germline J gene. The chain joins TRBV2 to TRBJ2-2; TRBD1 matches 11 bases. The CDR3 runs to 16 residues. The V gene's germline CDR1 is SNHLY and CDR2 FYNNEI. The covered CDR3 bases are TGTGCCAGCAGGGACGGACAGGGGGCGCTTGGTGAAAAG. Translating it yields CASRDGQGALGEK. The complete CDR3 protein is CASRDGQGALGEKLFF.

To note about this clone: The CDR3 is cut off 3 residues early in the read; its end comes from the germline J gene. The rearrangement joins TRBV20-1 to TRBJ2-4, with TRBD1 matching 8 bases. This CDR3 is built from 14 residues. Per the germline V gene, CDR1 is DFQATT and CDR2 is SNEGSKA (reference sequence). Partial CDR3 DNA: TGCAGTGCTAGACAGGACAGGGCGAGAGGGATT. Translated, it gives CSARQDRARGI. The full CDR3 reads CSARQDRARGIQYF.

Points on this clone: The CDR3 end lies 3 residues beyond the end of the read and is filled in from the germline J gene. The chain carries TRBV30 and TRBJ2-2; 8 bases agree with TRBD1. The length of the CDR3 is 15 residues. Germline CDR1 GTSNPN, CDR2 SVGIG (reference sequence). V lost 7 bases to trimming and J lost 3 bases; unmatched junction nucleotides: 10. CDR3 DNA, as far as it was read: TGTGCCTACCCAAGGAGACAGGGGTACACCGGGGAG. It yields the protein CAYPRRQGYTGE. The CDR3 in full is CAYPRRQGYTGELFF.

As for this clone: The CDR3 is cut off 3 residues early in the read; its end comes from the germline J gene. The genes are TRBV2 and TRBJ2-1; possibly TRBD1 for D (5 bases). Trimming removed 10 bases at V and 5 bases at J, with 12 bases between. From germline, CDR1 is SNHLY and CDR2 FYNNEI. This CDR3 has 12 amino acids. The sequenced CDR3 bases are TGTGCCACCCGACAGAGCCACAATGAG. Protein sequence: CATRQSHNE. The full CDR3 protein is CATRQSHNEQFF.

As concerns this clone: The read terminates 3 residues before the CDR3 end, so the remaining end is supplied by the germline J gene. The rearrangement uses TRBV19 and TRBJ1-2; perhaps TRBD1 as D (6 bases). Trimming left V 3 bases short and J 3 bases short, with 11 bases between. The germline gives CDR1 LNHDA, CDR2 SQIVND (reference sequence). CDR3 length equals 14 residues. The part of the CDR3 DNA that was read is TGTGCCAGTAGTATCTCCGGACAGCACTATGGC. Its protein product is CASSISGQHYG. The entire CDR3 reads CASSISGQHYGYTF.

Comment on this clone: The read terminates 3 residues ahead of where the CDR3 ends, so the germline J gene completes it. This chain uses TRBV5-1 with TRBJ2-5, with 12 bases that match TRBD2. The J segment lost 2 bases and the V segment lost 3 bases, leaving 14 bases of the junction unmatched. The CDR3 covers 19 residues. The V gene's germline CDR1 is SGHRS and CDR2 YFSETQ. CDR3 amino acids: CASSYSWTSGANLQETQYF. CDR3 bases read: TGCGCCAGCAGCTATTCCTGGACTAGCGGGGCGAACCTTCAAGAGACC.